Listed here are 14 T cell receptor beta chains from one sample, sequenced in a study of identical twins (dated by TCRdb to 2016 to 2018). Receptor amplification or capture employed 5' RACE. These reads were obtained on an Illumina HiSeq 2000. TCRdb reanalyzed the raw reads on its own, using fastp at Q25 for trimming and MiXCR for clone calling, and kept in-frame beta chains. Here each entry gathers all rows of one CDR3 protein and keeps the most common genes and DNA. The sample profile shows 700,000 to 950,000 distinct CDR3 sequences; about 12% of them were found once. Together, the top ten hold roughly 1.5% of the sample. Separately, the same data were catalogued under a study of yellow fever vaccine responses in identical twins.

The specimen was PBMCs. These receptors were collected from a woman aged 18-29 years in good health.

J is TRBJ2-1 and V is TRBV7-8; TRBD1 aligns across 7 bases. The CDR3 is 15 amino acids. The germline V gene encodes CDR1 SGHVS and CDR2 FQNEAQ. The V segment lost 2 bases and the J segment 4 bases; nucleotides outside the gene matches: 5. This CDR3 is CASSLMGTVYNEQFF. The CDR3 DNA sequence: TGTGCCAGCAGCTTAATGGGGACAGTTTACAATGAGCAGTTCTTC.

There are a few counts of this clonotype. The rearrangement joins TRBV10-3 to TRBJ2-5; no definite D call. V lost 10 bases and J 2 bases, leaving 11 bases between the germline ends. The CDR3 is made up of 12 amino acids. Germline V gene data show CDR1 as ENHRY and CDR2 as SYGVKD. CDR3 DNA: TGTGCCACCCCGGGCCATCAAGAGACCCAGTACTTC. Translated, it gives CATPGHQETQYF.

This clonotype turned up a few times. V usage is TRBV15 and J usage is TRBJ2-5; TRBD1 matches at 8 bases. The trim removed 5 bases at V and 1 base at J, leaving 9 bases unmatched. Germline V lookup: CDR1 LNHNV, CDR2 YYDKDF (reference sequence). The CDR3 length is 16 residues. As DNA, the CDR3 is TGTGCCACCAGCCATAGCCGGGACAGGCTCCAAGAGACCCAGTACTTC. This translates into CATSHSRDRLQETQYF.

This clonotype was counted many times. The rearrangement joins TRBV12-3 or TRBV12-4 to TRBJ1-2; 9 bases match TRBD1. With V trimmed by 6 bases and J by 5 bases, 1 base remained unmatched. The CDR3 runs 12 residues. CDR3 in DNA: TGTGCCAGCAGGGACAGGGGATATGGCTACACCTTC. As protein: CASRDRGYGYTF.

This rearrangement joins TRBV20-1 to TRBJ1-6; 9 bases align to TRBD1. From germline, CDR1 is DFQATT and CDR2 SNEGSKA (reference sequence). Unmatched junction bases numbered 4, after V lost 0 bases and J lost 7 bases. The CDR3 sequence is 15 residues long. In DNA, the CDR3 is TGCAGTGCTAGAGACTCGACAGGGGGAAATTCACCCCTCCACTTT. It translates to CSARDSTGGNSPLHF.

V gene TRBV20-1 combines with J gene TRBJ2-7, with TRBD2 matching 7 bases. The CDR3 spans 14 residues. CDR1 DFQATT and CDR2 SNEGSKA come from the germline V gene (reference sequence). V lost 0 bases and J lost 1; bases outside the gene matches: 3. CDR3 sequence reads: CSARDQAGSYEQYV. CDR3 in DNA: TGCAGTGCTAGAGATCAAGCGGGGTCCTACGAGCAGTACGTC.

The V call is TRBV10-2, the J call TRBJ2-7, with a tentative D call TRBD1 (5 bases). Germline lookup yields CDR1 WSHSY and CDR2 SAAADI. The CDR3 contains 14 residues. Trimming removed 0 bases from V and 4 bases from J, with 10 bases in between. The CDR3 is CASSESATEYEQYV. In DNA, the CDR3 is TGCGCCAGCAGTGAGTCCGCGACAGAGTACGAGCAGTACGTC.

V gene TRBV29-1 combines with J gene TRBJ1-1, with no clear D. The CDR3 covers 11 residues. Germline-derived CDR1 and CDR2 are SQVTM and ANQGSEA. Trimming removed 3 bases from V and 10 bases from J, with 12 bases in between. This chain's CDR3 is CSVDSGNGAFF. The CDR3 nucleotides read TGCAGCGTTGACTCGGGTAATGGAGCTTTCTTT.

This clonotype has at least ten counts. In nucleotides, the CDR3 is TGCGCCAGCAGCTGGGATCCAGCTCCCTCCTATAATTCACCCCTCCACTTT. Translating it yields CASSWDPAPSYNSPLHF. The V and J genes are TRBV5-1 and TRBJ1-6; D unresolved. Germline values: CDR1 SGHRS, CDR2 YFSETQ. Trimming left V 3 bases short and J 0 bases short, with 13 bases between. The CDR3 runs 17 residues.

This clonotype was counted ten times or more. This chain links TRBV5-1 with TRBJ2-7; D perhaps matches TRBD1 (6 bases). Looked up from germline, CDR1 is SGHRS and CDR2 is YFSETQ. The CDR3 extends over 17 amino acids. The CDR3 is CASRLGPRDTSGYEQYV. The DNA of the CDR3 is TGCGCCAGCAGATTGGGCCCTCGGGACACCTCAGGCTACGAGCAGTACGTC.

This clonotype has more than one count but fewer than ten. CDR3 region: CASSFNQHRTGNTIYF. The DNA of the CDR3 is TGCGCCAGCAGCTTCAACCAGCACCGAACTGGAAACACCATATATTTT. This sequence joins TRBV5-1 and TRBJ1-3; D is ambiguous. Germline lookup yields CDR1 SGHRS and CDR2 YFSETQ. V gave up 2 bases and J gave up 2 bases, with 14 bases separating them. This CDR3 has 16 residues.

The chain links TRBV9 to TRBJ2-5, with TRBD2 matching 9 bases. After removal of 0 bases from V and 2 bases from J, the junction contained 8 bases not matched to a gene. The CDR3 covers 17 residues. In germline, CDR1 is SGDLS, CDR2 YYNGEE. Here the CDR3 DNA reads TGTGCCAGCAGCGTAGGTCTTAGCGGGGGTACGCAAGAGACCCAGTACTTC. Its translation is CASSVGLSGGTQETQYF.

This chain links TRBV6-1 with TRBJ1-3, with D hard to call. Trimming left V 7 bases short and J 4 bases short, with 11 bases between. CDR1 is MNHNS and CDR2 is SASEGT in the germline V gene. CDR3 size: 13 residues. In nucleotides, the CDR3 is TGTGCCAGCATCAGAGGGTGGGGAAACACCATATATTTT. Amino acids: CASIRGWGNTIYF.

This clonotype came up a few times. The genes are TRBV28 and TRBJ1-1; 9 nucleotides agree with TRBD1. The CDR3 length is 17 residues. V was pared by 1 base and J by 0 bases, with 6 bases of the junction left unmatched. Germline CDR1 is MDHEN and CDR2 is SYDVKM. The CDR3 coding sequence is TGTGCCAGCAGTTTATTGGATTACAGGGGGCTGAACACTGAAGCTTTCTTT. Encoded protein: CASSLLDYRGLNTEAFF.